The TCR beta chain under discussion was sequenced for a study of shared clonotypes between healthy human individuals (dated by TCRdb to about 2020). Turning to the overall study: The cohort included a few men and two women between 18 and 49 years of age. Per donor, leukapheresis produced somewhere between about 0.94 and 9.5 billion PBMCs. To increase sequencing depth and limit assay-specific biases, TCR repertoire library preparation and sequencing were carried out by different laboratories using diverse techniques. To estimate repertoire size and how much clonotypes are shared between individuals, the study performed deep sequencing of blood TCR repertoires from a few healthy adults. Overall results and qualifications from the work: Only blood was sampled, and tissue TCR repertoires likely differ from those in blood. The genetic and exposure-history diversity represented was limited by the small number of donors. Pairwise subsampling indicated that sequencing depth was expected to affect the degree of clonotype sharing among donors.

The donors were healthy, HIV-negative adults who had no recently reported acute infections or vaccinations. Only Caucasian adults living in Nashville, Tennessee, USA were represented among the donors. In the unsorted samples, tens of millions of PBMCs were counted, and genomic DNA was extracted using the QIAamp DNA Blood Mini kit. Blood was collected by leukapheresis, and PBMCs were isolated by Ficoll-Histopaque density gradient centrifugation and then cryopreserved in liquid nitrogen vapor phase. This clone has just one count. Its recognized antigen is unknown. No qualities accompany the bases; no much larger clone lies one base away. Using the deep immunoSEQ assay, TCR CDR3 regions were amplified from genomic DNA by multiplex PCR. For each cell subset, the extracted genomic DNA was distributed evenly across all wells of several immunoSEQ 96-well plates, and each plate served as one replicate. For unsorted PBMC, each replicate PCR was loaded with about 300 ng genomic DNA, equivalent to about 30,000 T cell genomes. Genomic DNA from unsorted PBMC was sequenced over ten immunoSEQ deep assay plates. The purified libraries were quantified using a Qubit 3.0 fluorometer, sized with a Bioanalyzer 2100, and then quantified again using the KAPA Library Quantification kit. Every immunoSEQ 96-well plate was sequenced on a separate single-read 150-cycle Illumina NextSeq 550 flow cell. As for how the authors treated the data: Because the immunoSEQ output held only junctional sequences and lacked quality scores, the filtering could not match the filtering applied to full-length reads. Sequences were annotated with PyIR, a Python wrapper for IgBLAST v1.9, using IMGT germline references to assign V/J genes and CDR3. Reads were removed for weak V/J assignments (E-value above 1e-6), missing CDR3, stop codons, out-of-frame junctions, or ambiguous translated residues. V3J clonotypes were defined as sequences sharing an identical inferred V gene, J gene, and CDR3 amino acid sequence. To compute the percentage overlap between repertoires, the number of shared unique clonotypes was divided by the size of the smaller repertoire. RTK rarefaction, the Chao1 estimator, and Recon v2.1 estimates of unobserved clonotypes were used to assess repertoire richness. Drawn from immuneACCESS, this table holds only the in-frame rearrangements with V and J called that TCRdb kept. Clones are partly lost; checked studies trace under half to an unresolved V gene and leave the rest unexplained. The DNA was the basis for D and trimming; V, J and clone size are from that table. The sample yields 450,000 to 500,000 clones; 60% to 85% were counted once. Roughly 13% of the sample goes to the ten largest clones.

This receptor was obtained from a woman aged 40 to 50 in good health. Some clones in this sample may be carry-over from other donors' samples. The source material was PBMCs.

The nucleotide sequence is given as TGTGCCAGCAGCTTAGTTACTAGCAGCTACAATGAGCAGTTCTTC. This codes for CASSLVTSSYNEQFF. The V and J genes are TRBV11-2 and TRBJ2-1; 6 matching bases give a weak D call of TRBD2. The CDR3 covers 15 residues, taking in both the cysteine and the phenylalanine. CDR3 DNA only is kept here, 45 bases in frame from base 1. As encoded in the germline V gene, CDR1 is SGHAT while CDR2 is FQNNGV. The V and J ends are trimmed by 1 base and 3 bases, leaving 10 bases between them.